This is a list of T cell receptor beta chains from one sample in a study of control samples from healthy donors and cancer patients. Clones were read by immunoSEQ multiplex PCR, and TCRdb kept only the in-frame ones, dropping some. The data show 190,000 or so clones, 90% to 95% seen once. Sequenced material: blood. Source of these receptors: a man aged 18 to 30 in good health. Both conserved end residues are part of each CDR3. A D gene is named only where the DNA matches it firmly. Expanded clones are given a class, and other clones once, few, many or no size at all.

NA,TRBJ2-5,NA,TRBV30,TGTGCCTGGAGTGACGGGGACAAAGAGACCCAGTACTTC,CAWSDGDKETQYF
once,TRBJ2-7,NA,TRBV5-1,TGCGCCAGCACCCCAAGAGTATCGGGGGACTCCTACGAGCAGTACTTC,CASTPRVSGDSYEQYF
NA,TRBJ2-7,NA,TRBV7-9,TGTGCCAGCAGCTCGGACAGTAGAAAAGCCTACGAGCAGTACTTC,CASSSDSRKAYEQYF
NA,TRBJ1-1,NA,TRBV2,TGTGCCAGCAGTAATGCCGGACTGAACACTGAAGCTTTCTTT,CASSNAGLNTEAFF
once,TRBJ2-3,TRBD1,TRBV28,TGTGCCATCCAACAGGGGGTTACAGATACGCAGTATTTT,CAIQQGVTDTQYF
NA,TRBJ1-2,TRBD1,TRBV4-1,TGCGCCAGCAGCCAAGACCCGACAGGGTTCGACTATGGCTACACCTTC,CASSQDPTGFDYGYTF
NA,TRBJ1-5,TRBD1,TRBV5-1,TGCGCCAGCAGCTTGGAGGGGACAGATCAGCCCCAGCATTTT,CASSLEGTDQPQHF
NA,TRBJ1-1,NA,TRBV12-3/TRBV12-4,TGTGCCAGCAGGGAAGGGGGTATCGTGAAAGCTTTCTTT,CASREGGIVKAFF
NA,TRBJ2-3,NA,TRBV9,TGTGCCAGCAGCCGCGGGGGAGGGGGGAAAGATACGCAGTATTTT,CASSRGGGGKDTQYF
NA,TRBJ1-1,TRBD1,TRBV18,TGTGCCAGCTCACCCGTTACAGGGGGTACTGAAGCTTTCTTT,CASSPVTGGTEAFF
NA,TRBJ2-3,NA,TRBV21-1,TGTGCCAGCAGCAAAGCGCGATCGGGGGGGAGCACAGATACGCAGTATTTT,CASSKARSGGSTDTQYF
NA,TRBJ2-3,TRBD1,TRBV11-2,TGTGCCAGCAGCCCTTGGGACAGGGTAACAGATACGCAGTATTTT,CASSPWDRVTDTQYF
NA,TRBJ2-7,TRBD1,TRBV9,TGTGCCAGCAGCGTAGGACAGGGGGTCTACGAGCAGTACTTC,CASSVGQGVYEQYF
NA,TRBJ2-7,NA,TRBV2,TGTGCCAGCAGTGAATGGTACAGGGAGTACGAGCAGTACTTC,CASSEWYREYEQYF
NA,TRBJ1-4,NA,TRBV7-9,TGTGCCAGCAGCACTTCTTTTGGGGCTCGTGAAAAACTGTTTTTT,CASSTSFGAREKLFF
NA,TRBJ1-4,NA,TRBV30,TGTGCCTGGAGTGTACACGGGGGGATGTTTGGTGAAAAACTGTTTTTT,CAWSVHGGMFGEKLFF
few,TRBJ1-6,TRBD1,TRBV27,TGTGCCAGCAGTTTTGCGGGACAGGGGTGGAATTCACCCCTCCACTTT,CASSFAGQGWNSPLHF
NA,TRBJ2-1,TRBD2,TRBV9,TGTGCCAGCAGCGTAGCGATAGCGGGGGGCCTCTATGAGCAGTTCTTC,CASSVAIAGGLYEQFF
NA,TRBJ1-2,NA,TRBV6-6,TGTGCCAGCAGTCCAATCCGGGACCTGGCCCTGCCCCATGGCTACACCTTC,CASSPIRDLALPHGYTF
NA,TRBJ1-2,NA,TRBV10-3,TGTGCCATCAGTGCGGATCAGGTCCGGAGCTACACCTTC,CAISADQVRSYTF
NA,TRBJ2-7,NA,TRBV7-2,TGTGCCAGCAGCTTCGGATTCTCCTACGAGCAGTACTTC,CASSFGFSYEQYF
NA,TRBJ2-3,TRBD1,TRBV14,TGTGCCAGCAGCCAAGGACGTCAGGGGGCGTTGTCAGATACGCAGTATTTT,CASSQGRQGALSDTQYF
NA,TRBJ2-5,NA,TRBV5-4,TGTGCCAGCACAACCGCGATGGGGCGAGAGACCCAGTACTTC,CASTTAMGRETQYF
NA,TRBJ2-2,NA,TRBV10-3,TGTGCCATCACCAGGGAGGGGGCGAACACCGGGGAGCTGTTTTTT,CAITREGANTGELFF
once,TRBJ1-4,TRBD1,TRBV5-1,TGCGCCAGCAGCTGGACAGGGGATGAAAAACTGTTTTTT,CASSWTGDEKLFF
few,TRBJ1-4,TRBD1,TRBV3-1/TRBV3-2,TGTGCCAGCAGCCCCGGACAGGGAAGTTTTGAAAAACTGTTTTTT,CASSPGQGSFEKLFF
NA,TRBJ1-2,NA,TRBV6-6,TGTGCCAGCAGTTTGACTGGCTATGGCTACACCTTC,CASSLTGYGYTF
NA,TRBJ1-5,NA,TRBV6-5,TGTGCCAGCTCGAGGGCGGGAGCTCAGCCCCAGCATTTT,CASSRAGAQPQHF
NA,TRBJ2-7,NA,TRBV3-1/TRBV3-2,TGTGCCAGCAGCCCAACCATTTTCCTCCACGAGCAGTACTTC,CASSPTIFLHEQYF
NA,TRBJ1-5,NA,TRBV4-1,TGCGCCAGCAGCCAAGTTTTGGGGTACAATCAGCCCCAGCATTTT,CASSQVLGYNQPQHF
once,TRBJ1-3,NA,TRBV30,TGTGCCTGGAGAAAGGCGCTCTCTGGAAACACCATATATTTT,CAWRKALSGNTIYF
NA,TRBJ1-1,NA,TRBV5-1,TGCGCCAGCACTGATGGGACCCTGAACACTGAAGCTTTCTTT,CASTDGTLNTEAFF
NA,TRBJ1-6,NA,TRBV7-9,TGTGCCAGCAGCTTTTGGACCGGTGGGGCCTGGGATTCACCCCTCCACTTT,CASSFWTGGAWDSPLHF
NA,TRBJ1-5,NA,TRBV30,TGTGCCTGGAGTGAGGGGGTCGGTCAGCCCCAGCATTTT,CAWSEGVGQPQHF
NA,TRBJ1-2,TRBD1,TRBV6-5,TGTGCCAGCACCGACAGGGGACATGGCTACACCTTC,CASTDRGHGYTF
NA,TRBJ2-7,NA,TRBV2,TGTGCCAGCAGTGAACCCGGGACGGGGTTATACGAGCAGTACTTC,CASSEPGTGLYEQYF
NA,TRBJ2-1,TRBD2,TRBV5-1,TGCGCCAGCAGCATAGGGACTAGCGGGGGTTGGGAGCAGTTCTTC,CASSIGTSGGWEQFF
NA,TRBJ2-1,NA,TRBV18,TGTGCCAGCTCACCAAAAATTGGGGGTTTCGATGAGCAGTTCTTC,CASSPKIGGFDEQFF
NA,TRBJ1-2,NA,TRBV21-1,TGTGCCAGCAGCAACTCGGCGGGGATAGTAAACTATGGCTACACCTTC,CASSNSAGIVNYGYTF
once,TRBJ1-1,NA,TRBV24-1,TGTGCCACCAGTGAACAAACAGGCGCAGAAGCTTTCTTT,CATSEQTGAEAFF
NA,TRBJ2-5,NA,TRBV12-3/TRBV12-4,TGTGCCAGCAGTTATTACCCGAGGACCCAGTACTTC,CASSYYPRTQYF
NA,TRBJ2-1,TRBD1,TRBV5-1,TGCGCCAGCAGCTTTTCCATGACAGGGGGCATGGAGCAGTTCTTC,CASSFSMTGGMEQFF
NA,TRBJ1-1,TRBD1,TRBV19,TGTGCCAGTACTCGGGGACAGCCGAACACTGAAGCTTTCTTT,CASTRGQPNTEAFF
NA,TRBJ1-2,NA,TRBV2,TGTGCCAGCAGGGAGATTGGGGGGTATGGCTACACCTTC,CASREIGGYGYTF
NA,TRBJ2-2,TRBD2,TRBV25-1,TGTGCCAGCAGTGACAAGCGGGGGTTGACCACCGGGGAGCTGTTTTTT,CASSDKRGLTTGELFF
NA,TRBJ1-1,NA,TRBV15,TGTGCCACCAGCAATTTTCTCCAGGGGGAAGCTTTCTTT,CATSNFLQGEAFF
NA,TRBJ2-3,TRBD2,TRBV3-1/TRBV3-2,TGTGCCAGCAGCCGCACGACCGGGACTAGTTTTTCAGATACGCAGTATTTT,CASSRTTGTSFSDTQYF
NA,TRBJ2-7,TRBD2,TRBV9,TGTGCCAGCAGCCCCCAGACTAGCGGGGGGCAACACTTC,CASSPQTSGGQHF
NA,TRBJ1-6,NA,TRBV30,TGTGCCTGGACCCCGAAACCGGGGAGCTCCTATAATTCACCCCTCCACTTT,CAWTPKPGSSYNSPLHF
NA,TRBJ1-1,NA,TRBV5-6,TGTGCCAGCAGCTACGGGGGAACTGAAGCTTTCTTT,CASSYGGTEAFF
once,TRBJ1-2,NA,TRBV6-1,TGTGCCAGCAGTGAACTAAACGGCGACAGCCTCTATGGCTACACCTTC,CASSELNGDSLYGYTF
NA,TRBJ2-1,NA,TRBV5-1,TGCGCCAGCAGCTTGGAGGGTTTTGTTAGTAGTTCCTACAATGAGCAGTTCTTC,CASSLEGFVSSSYNEQFF
NA,TRBJ1-2,TRBD1,TRBV7-6,TGTGCCAGCAGCTTAGGGCAGGGGGTTTCCCACAACTATGGCTACACCTTC,CASSLGQGVSHNYGYTF
NA,TRBJ1-5,NA,TRBV7-3,TGTGCCAGCAGCTTAACAGCCGCCAGGGTTAAGCCGAACAATCAGCCCCAGCATTTT,CASSLTAARVKPNNQPQHF
NA,TRBJ1-4,TRBD1,TRBV2,TGTGCCAGCCATACAGGGGGTGAAAAACTGTTTTTT,CASHTGGEKLFF
NA,TRBJ2-6,TRBD2,TRBV5-1,TGCGCCAGCAGCTCCGGGGGGATCTCTGGGGCCAACGTCCTGACTTTC,CASSSGGISGANVLTF
NA,TRBJ2-1,TRBD1,TRBV6-5,TGTGCCAGCAGGAAACCGGGACAGGGCTACAATGAGCAGTTCTTC,CASRKPGQGYNEQFF
NA,TRBJ1-3,NA,TRBV12-3/TRBV12-4,TGTGCCAGCAGTTTATGGGGTTTCAACACCATATATTTT,CASSLWGFNTIYF
NA,TRBJ1-1,TRBD1,TRBV9,TGTGCCAGCAGCCGTAGCGGACAGGTGAACACTGAAGCTTTCTTT,CASSRSGQVNTEAFF
NA,TRBJ2-5,TRBD1,TRBV2,TGTGCCAGCGGGACAGAGATTCAAGAGACCCAGTACTTC,CASGTEIQETQYF